This TCR beta chain was identified in a study of sequential checkpoint blockade in melanoma. Treatment here: randomized to nivolumab then ipilimumab (arm A) or the reverse (arm B). No patient had prior DNA-damaging chemotherapy. PBMC sorting kept live CD3+CD8+ cells without CD19 or CD56. Sequencing used immunoSEQ multiplex PCR; TCRdb keeps in-frame clones, though not all of them. The sample yields under 20,000 clones, 65% to 85% seen once. This CDR3 has 15 residues. Trimming took off 0 bases at V and 3 bases at J, with 12 bases between the two ends. CDR1 is MGHRA and CDR2 is YSYEKL in the germline V gene.

The rearrangement joins TRBV4-1 to TRBJ2-7; a weak D match, TRBD1 (6 bases). The source of this sequence is a human donor with melanoma. The sequences come from CD8+ T cells sorted from blood (inferred from file names), collected from a patient given nivolumab and ipilimumab in sequence. The CDR3 spells CASSQDEQGFYEQYF. The DNA of the CDR3 is TGCGCCAGCAGCCAAGATGAACAGGGCTTCTACGAGCAGTACTTC.